The clone carrying this TCR beta chain was picked up many times. Trimming cost V 7 bases and J 7 bases; bases outside gene matches: 12. This CDR3 region has 15 residues. Per germline, CDR1 SGHAT and CDR2 FQDESV (reference sequence). This sample was taken from a study of T cells in Graves' hyperthyroidism and ophthalmopathy. Overall study context: Upon initial diagnosis and before any treatment, peripheral blood was collected.

Amplification of TCR beta CDR3 regions used RNA as the template. The TCR CDR3 was amplified in a first-round RT-PCR using the HTBI primer set. TCRdb re-called the multiplex PCR reads through MiXCR, storing one row per CDR3 protein. The sample carries more than 350,000 distinct CDR3 sequences, roughly 14% recorded once. Patients with ophthalmopathy all had a Clinical Activity Score of at least 3, a NOSPECS grade of at least 4 and duration under 3 months. Sample: blood. This sequence joins TRBV11-1 and TRBJ2-1; TRBD2 matches at 8 bases. The sequence came from a woman younger than 45 with Graves' ophthalmopathy. CDR3 bases: TGTGCCAGCACACCTCGGGAGGGTCCAGGGAATGAGCAGTTCTTC. This codes for CASTPREGPGNEQFF.